This record looks at one TCR beta chain sequence and its context. The sample originates from a study of T-cell reconstitution after alpha-beta-depleted transplantation in children. Unique molecular identifiers were built into the TCRbeta library. TCRdb used MiXCR to reprocess the PCR reads, holding one entry per CDR3 protein. The repertoire holds approximately 270,000 distinct CDR3 sequences, with 9.9% as singletons. Germline lookup yields CDR1 DFQATT and CDR2 SNEGSKA (reference sequence). The CDR3 is 18 amino acids. Trimming cost V 5 bases and J 1 base, with 23 bases left between them. This specimen was PBMCs from the stem cell graft donor, taken from the stem cell graft. This receptor was obtained from a human donor who donated a stem cell graft to a child with SCID. The V gene is TRBV20-1, the J gene TRBJ2-2; D gene uncertain. In DNA, the CDR3 is TGCAGTGCTGTGACTGTGGGAACAGCCAAAAAGAACACCGGGGAGCTGTTTTTT. Translated: CSAVTVGTAKKNTGELFF.